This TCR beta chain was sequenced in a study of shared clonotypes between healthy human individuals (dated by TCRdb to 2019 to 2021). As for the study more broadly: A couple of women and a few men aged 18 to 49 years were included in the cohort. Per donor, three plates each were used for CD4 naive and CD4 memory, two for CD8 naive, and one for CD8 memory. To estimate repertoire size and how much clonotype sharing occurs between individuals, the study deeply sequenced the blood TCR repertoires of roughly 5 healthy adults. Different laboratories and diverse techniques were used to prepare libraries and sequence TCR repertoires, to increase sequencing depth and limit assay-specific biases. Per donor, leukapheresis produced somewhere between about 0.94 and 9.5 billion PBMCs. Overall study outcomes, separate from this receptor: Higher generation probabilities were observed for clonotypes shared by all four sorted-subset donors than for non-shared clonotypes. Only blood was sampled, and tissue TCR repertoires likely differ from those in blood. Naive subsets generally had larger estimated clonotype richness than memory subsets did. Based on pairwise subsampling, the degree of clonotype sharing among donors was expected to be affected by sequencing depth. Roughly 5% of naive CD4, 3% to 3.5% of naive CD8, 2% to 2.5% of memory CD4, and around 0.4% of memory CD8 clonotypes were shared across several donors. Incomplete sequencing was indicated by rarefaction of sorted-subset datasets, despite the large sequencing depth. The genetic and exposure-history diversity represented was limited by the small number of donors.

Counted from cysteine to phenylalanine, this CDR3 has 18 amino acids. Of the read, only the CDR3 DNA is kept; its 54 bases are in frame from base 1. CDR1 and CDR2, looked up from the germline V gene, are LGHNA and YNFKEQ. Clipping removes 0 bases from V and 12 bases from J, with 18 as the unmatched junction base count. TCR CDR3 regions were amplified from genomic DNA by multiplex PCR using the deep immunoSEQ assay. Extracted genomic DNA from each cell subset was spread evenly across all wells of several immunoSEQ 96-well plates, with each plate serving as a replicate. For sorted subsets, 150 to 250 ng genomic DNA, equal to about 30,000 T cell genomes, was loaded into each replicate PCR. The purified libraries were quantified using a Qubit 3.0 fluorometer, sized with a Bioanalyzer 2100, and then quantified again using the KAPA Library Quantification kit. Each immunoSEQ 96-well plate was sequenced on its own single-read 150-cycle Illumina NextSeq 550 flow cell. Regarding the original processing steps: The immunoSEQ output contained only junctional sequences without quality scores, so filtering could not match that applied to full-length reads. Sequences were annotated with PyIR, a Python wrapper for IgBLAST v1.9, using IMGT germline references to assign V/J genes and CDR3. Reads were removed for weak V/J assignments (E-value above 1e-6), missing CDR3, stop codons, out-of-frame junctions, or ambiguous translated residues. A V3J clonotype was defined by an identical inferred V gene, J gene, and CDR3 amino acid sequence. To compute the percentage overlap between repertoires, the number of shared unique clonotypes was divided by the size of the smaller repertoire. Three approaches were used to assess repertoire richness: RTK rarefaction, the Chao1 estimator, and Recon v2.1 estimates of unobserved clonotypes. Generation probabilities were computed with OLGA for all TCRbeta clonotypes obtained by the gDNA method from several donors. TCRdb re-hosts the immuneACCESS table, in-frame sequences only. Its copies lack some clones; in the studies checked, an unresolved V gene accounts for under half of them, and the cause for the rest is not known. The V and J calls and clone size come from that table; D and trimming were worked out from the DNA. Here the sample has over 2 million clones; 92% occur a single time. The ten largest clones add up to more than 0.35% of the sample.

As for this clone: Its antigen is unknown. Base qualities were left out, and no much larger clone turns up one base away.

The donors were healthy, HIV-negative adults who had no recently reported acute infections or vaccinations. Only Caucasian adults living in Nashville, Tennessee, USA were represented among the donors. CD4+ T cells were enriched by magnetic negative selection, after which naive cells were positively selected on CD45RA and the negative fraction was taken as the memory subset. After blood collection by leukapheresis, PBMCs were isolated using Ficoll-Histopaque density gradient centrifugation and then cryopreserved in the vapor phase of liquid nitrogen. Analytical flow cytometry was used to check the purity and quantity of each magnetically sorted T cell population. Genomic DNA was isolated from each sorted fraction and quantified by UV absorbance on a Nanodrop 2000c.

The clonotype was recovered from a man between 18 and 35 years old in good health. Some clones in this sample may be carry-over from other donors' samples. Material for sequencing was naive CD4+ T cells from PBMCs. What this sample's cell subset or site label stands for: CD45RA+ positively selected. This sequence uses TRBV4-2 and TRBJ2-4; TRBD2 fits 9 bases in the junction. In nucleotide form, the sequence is TGTGCCAGCAGCCAAGATTATTATCGGACTAGCGCCCGGGGGGCTCAGTACTTC. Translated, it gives CASSQDYYRTSARGAQYF.